This is a list of T cell receptor beta chains from one sample in a study of blood T cell repertoires in COVID-19. Libraries were prepared by immunoSEQ multiplex PCR; TCRdb keeps only in-frame clonotypes and omits some of them. This table holds approximately 150,000 clones, 85% to 90% found once. Sequences were obtained from peripheral blood. These receptors were taken from a woman aged 45 to 65 with active or convalescent COVID-19. Both conserved end residues are part of each CDR3. The order of the fields is D gene, V gene, J gene, CDR3 length, clone size, CDR3 protein, CDR3 DNA. The D gene is left open where the match is weak. The size field is filled for only some rows; it gives once, few, many or a size class.

d_call: TRBD2; v_call: TRBV29-1; j_call: TRBJ2-2; cdr3_length: 14; clone_size: -; cdr3_aa: CSVRTSGRAGELFF; cdr3_nt: TGCAGCGTCCGGACTAGCGGGAGGGCCGGGGAGCTGTTTTTT
d_call: TRBD1; v_call: TRBV6-5; j_call: TRBJ1-6; cdr3_length: 15; clone_size: -; cdr3_aa: CASSPGQGRNSPLHF; cdr3_nt: TGTGCCAGCAGTCCGGGACAGGGGAGGAATTCACCCCTCCACTTT
d_call: -; v_call: TRBV6-2/TRBV6-3; j_call: TRBJ2-1; cdr3_length: 16; clone_size: -; cdr3_aa: CASSDALERVEYEQFF; cdr3_nt: TGTGCCAGCAGTGACGCCCTGGAGCGGGTCGAATATGAGCAGTTCTTC
d_call: -; v_call: TRBV2; j_call: TRBJ2-7; cdr3_length: 10; clone_size: -; cdr3_aa: CASSAYEQYF; cdr3_nt: TGTGCCAGCAGTGCTTACGAGCAGTACTTC
d_call: TRBD2; v_call: TRBV25-1; j_call: TRBJ2-3; cdr3_length: 15; clone_size: -; cdr3_aa: CASSDLAGDSDTQYF; cdr3_nt: TGTGCCAGCAGTGATCTAGCGGGGGACTCAGATACGCAGTATTTT
d_call: -; v_call: TRBV30; j_call: TRBJ1-5; cdr3_length: 17; clone_size: -; cdr3_aa: CAWSGPIGDRSNQPQHF; cdr3_nt: TGTGCCTGGAGTGGACCCATTGGAGACAGAAGCAATCAGCCCCAGCATTTT
d_call: -; v_call: TRBV5-4; j_call: TRBJ2-7; cdr3_length: 14; clone_size: -; cdr3_aa: CASSARDLSYEQYF; cdr3_nt: TGTGCCAGCAGCGCGCGGGATCTCTCCTACGAGCAGTACTTC
d_call: -; v_call: TRBV11-2; j_call: TRBJ2-1; cdr3_length: 18; clone_size: -; cdr3_aa: CASSLGGARFIGPNEQFF; cdr3_nt: TGTGCCAGCAGCTTAGGTGGGGCGCGTTTTATCGGTCCCAATGAGCAGTTCTTC
d_call: -; v_call: TRBV6-2/TRBV6-3; j_call: TRBJ1-1; cdr3_length: 14; clone_size: few; cdr3_aa: CASSRDRLNTEAFF; cdr3_nt: TGTGCCAGCAGTCGTGACAGACTGAACACTGAAGCTTTCTTT
d_call: -; v_call: TRBV25-1; j_call: TRBJ1-5; cdr3_length: 16; clone_size: -; cdr3_aa: CASSEFAGVLNQPQHF; cdr3_nt: TGTGCCAGCAGTGAATTCGCAGGGGTCCTCAATCAGCCCCAGCATTTT
d_call: -; v_call: TRBV24-1; j_call: TRBJ2-1; cdr3_length: 21; clone_size: -; cdr3_aa: CATSERQGRLAGPNLYNEQFF; cdr3_nt: TGTGCCACCAGTGAGAGACAGGGGAGGCTAGCGGGACCCAACCTTTACAATGAGCAGTTCTTC
d_call: TRBD1; v_call: TRBV7-3; j_call: TRBJ2-1; cdr3_length: 16; clone_size: -; cdr3_aa: CASSLNPGGSYNEQFF; cdr3_nt: TGTGCCAGCAGCTTAAATCCAGGGGGCTCCTACAATGAGCAGTTCTTC
d_call: -; v_call: TRBV4-1; j_call: TRBJ2-3; cdr3_length: 15; clone_size: -; cdr3_aa: CASSRGEVGPDTQYF; cdr3_nt: TGCGCCAGCAGCCGGGGGGAGGTTGGGCCAGATACGCAGTATTTT
d_call: -; v_call: TRBV2; j_call: TRBJ2-2; cdr3_length: 12; clone_size: -; cdr3_aa: CASSPEAGELFF; cdr3_nt: TGTGCCAGCAGTCCGGAGGCGGGGGAGCTGTTTTTT
d_call: TRBD1; v_call: TRBV4-1; j_call: TRBJ1-2; cdr3_length: 13; clone_size: many; cdr3_aa: CASRRTGDYGYTF; cdr3_nt: TGCGCCAGCAGGCGGACAGGAGACTATGGCTACACCTTC
d_call: TRBD1; v_call: TRBV15; j_call: TRBJ1-6; cdr3_length: 15; clone_size: -; cdr3_aa: CATSSTQGFGSPLHF; cdr3_nt: TGTGCCACCAGCAGTACACAGGGGTTTGGTTCACCCCTCCACTTT
d_call: -; v_call: TRBV7-2; j_call: TRBJ1-1; cdr3_length: 13; clone_size: -; cdr3_aa: CASSLGQNTEAFF; cdr3_nt: TGTGCCAGCAGCTTGGGACAGAACACTGAAGCTTTCTTT
d_call: -; v_call: TRBV3-1/TRBV3-2; j_call: TRBJ1-4; cdr3_length: 14; clone_size: -; cdr3_aa: CASSPQWGSEKLFF; cdr3_nt: TGTGCCAGCAGCCCCCAATGGGGCAGCGAAAAACTGTTTTTT
d_call: -; v_call: TRBV2; j_call: TRBJ1-1; cdr3_length: 13; clone_size: -; cdr3_aa: CASSEFQGREAFF; cdr3_nt: TGTGCCAGCAGTGAATTCCAGGGGCGAGAAGCTTTCTTT
d_call: TRBD1; v_call: TRBV7-3; j_call: TRBJ2-1; cdr3_length: 17; clone_size: -; cdr3_aa: CASSLTSPAGGVNEQFF; cdr3_nt: TGTGCCAGCAGCTTAACGTCCCCGGCAGGGGGCGTCAATGAGCAGTTCTTC